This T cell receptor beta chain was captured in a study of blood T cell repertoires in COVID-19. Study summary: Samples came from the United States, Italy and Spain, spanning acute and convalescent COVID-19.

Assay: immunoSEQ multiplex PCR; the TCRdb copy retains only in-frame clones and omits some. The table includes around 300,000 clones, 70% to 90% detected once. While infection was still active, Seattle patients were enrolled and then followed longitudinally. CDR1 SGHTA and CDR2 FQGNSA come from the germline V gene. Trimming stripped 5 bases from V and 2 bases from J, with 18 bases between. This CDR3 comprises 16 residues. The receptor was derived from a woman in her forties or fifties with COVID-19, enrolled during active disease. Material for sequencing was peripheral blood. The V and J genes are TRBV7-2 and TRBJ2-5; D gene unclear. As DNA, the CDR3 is TGTGCCAGCAGCCCTTTCAACCTAGAGGCGCAAGAGACCCAGTACTTC. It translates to CASSPFNLEAQETQYF.